This T cell receptor beta chain was documented in a study of T-cell reconstitution after alpha-beta-depleted transplantation in children. A word on this clonotype: Its antigen is not known.

General study points: The main origin of T-cell counts and diversity one year after transplant was newly produced T cells. There were reportedly several hundred expanded graft clones from which alpha-beta T cells came about two months after transplant.

Unique molecular identifiers were incorporated when the TCRbeta library was constructed. TCRdb fed the PCR reads into MiXCR, producing one record per CDR3 protein. The sample has 700,000 or so distinct CDR3 sequences, over 10% seen once. Source: PBMCs, taken before TCRalphabeta/CD19-depleted stem cell transplant. The source of this sequence is a girl aged 2 to 10 with congenital amegakaryocytic thrombocytopenia, due to receive a stem cell transplant.

CDR3 sequence: CAWSVNSGNTIYF. DNA of the CDR3: TGTGCCTGGAGTGTAAACTCTGGAAACACCATATATTTT. V is TRBV30 and J is TRBJ1-3; D is ambiguous. The CDR3 is made up of 13 amino acids. CDR1 GTSNPN and CDR2 SVGIG come from the germline V gene (reference sequence). V was trimmed by 0 bases and J by 0 bases, leaving 3 bases between them.